The sequence of this TCR beta chain was determined in a study of T cells in Graves' hyperthyroidism and ophthalmopathy. The V and J ends lost 4 bases and 3 bases, in that order; junction bases with no gene match: 2. This CDR3 is built from 14 residues. Germline V lookup: CDR1 ENHRY, CDR2 SYGVKD. Overall study results and limits: Ophthalmopathy was told apart from stable hyperthyroidism by a 13 V-J model. Blood also carried most thyroid clonotypes expanded above 0.001. Ophthalmopathy was model-predicted a median about 7.1 months pre-onset.

There were TCR beta CDR3 regions amplified from RNA transcripts. The HTBI primer set served for first-round RT-PCR of the TCR CDR3. A single record per CDR3 protein comes from TCRdb applying MiXCR to the multiplex PCR reads. This sample has roughly 260,000 distinct CDR3 sequences, with less than 15% found just once. This clonotype was seen many times. The antigen is not known. The rearrangement links TRBV10-3 to TRBJ2-7, with 11 nucleotides matching TRBD2. What was sequenced was blood. The receptor's source is a woman aged 35 to 49 with Graves' hyperthyroidism that later progressed to Graves' ophthalmopathy. The CDR3 nucleotides are TGTGCCATCAGTGCGACTAGCGGGGTCTACGAGCAGTACTTC. Protein product: CAISATSGVYEQYF.